This T cell receptor beta chain emerged from a study of T cell repertoires in cytomegalovirus infection. Study details: Public TCR beta signatures indicated both CMV infection and matching HLA type.

TCRdb used MiXCR to reprocess the reads, holding one entry per CDR3 protein. The data hold more than 250,000 distinct CDR3 sequences, with around 13% observed a single time. Germline V gives CDR1 SGHTA, CDR2 FQGNSA. CDR3 length equals 15 residues. The V end lost 3 bases, the J end lost 3 bases, and 12 bases lay between the germline ends. This clonotype was found many times. The antigen is unknown. Study-wide results and limits: Identification of carriers of CMV plus the relevant HLA was performed using cumulative public TCR beta family frequency. Clonotype analysis showed dominance of the ex vivo response by HLA-C-restricted CMV-specific TCR beta clonotypes.

The sequence derives from a human donor in good health (CMV status not recorded). Some clones in this sample may be carry-over from other donors' samples. Sequenced: PBMCs. The chain combines TRBV7-2 with TRBJ2-1; D gene unclear. The CDR3 here is CASSFLRLSYNEQFF. In DNA form, the CDR3 reads TGTGCCAGCAGCTTCCTGCGACTCAGCTACAATGAGCAGTTCTTC.